One sample yielded the 8 T cell receptor beta chains listed below, sequenced in a study of CD8 T cells in Susac syndrome. RNA in amounts of roughly 0.5 to 1 ug was reverse transcribed with random hexamers. Via MiXCR, TCRdb re-called the immunoSEQ multiplex PCR reads, giving one row per CDR3 protein. The table shows some 130,000 distinct CDR3 sequences, with approximately 94% occurring only once. The material sequenced was CD4+ T cells from PBMCs. These TCRs come from a human donor with multiple sclerosis.

V and J are TRBV2 and TRBJ1-6; D gene unclear. CDR1 SNHLY and CDR2 FYNNEI come from the germline V gene. The V gene lost 0 bases and the J gene lost 8 bases, with 17 bases spanning the gap. CDR3 length: 17 amino acids. CDR3 region: CASSEADRRVGDSPLHF. DNA of the CDR3: TGTGCCAGCAGTGAAGCTGATCGACGGGTTGGGGATTCACCCCTCCACTTT.

The CDR3 here is CASRGVADTQYF. The CDR3 region has the DNA TGTGCCAGCAGGGGAGTGGCAGATACGCAGTATTTT. The rearrangement joins TRBV7-2 to TRBJ2-3; the D gene is possibly TRBD2 (5 bases). Germline assignment: CDR1 SGHTA and CDR2 FQGNSA. This CDR3 is 12 amino acids long. V was pared by 6 bases and J by 4 bases, with 8 bases between.

The V and J genes are TRBV5-4 and TRBJ2-5; 9 nucleotides agree with TRBD2. CDR1 and CDR2 (germline): SGHNT, YYREEE (reference sequence). Unmatched junction bases numbered 16, after V lost 4 bases and J lost 3 bases. CDR3 length: 18 residues. The CDR3 loop is CASSLGAGTSSGKETQYF. CDR3 DNA: TGTGCCAGCAGCCTAGGAGCCGGGACTAGCTCGGGTAAAGAGACCCAGTACTTC.

This chain connects TRBV20-1 to TRBJ2-7; 7 nucleotides match TRBD1. The ends lost 5 bases at V and 7 bases at J; junction bases unmatched: 8. Germline CDR1 is DFQATT and CDR2 is SNEGSKA (reference sequence). The CDR3 is 12 amino acids. This chain's CDR3 is CSAPGQRQEQYF. The CDR3 bases are TGCAGTGCTCCGGGACAGCGGCAGGAGCAGTACTTC.

The chain recombines TRBV5-1 with TRBJ2-3, with TRBD2 identical over 7 bases. CDR1 is SGHRS, CDR2 YFSETQ, per germline. The ends lost 0 bases at V and 6 bases at J; junction bases unmatched: 16. CDR3 length equals 18 residues. DNA for the CDR3: TGCGCCAGCAGCTTGGTGAGGCTAGCGGAACCAAGCGGGGATACGCAGTATTTT. Amino acid sequence: CASSLVRLAEPSGDTQYF.

This clonotype is a singleton in its sample. The gene calls are TRBV6-6 and TRBJ2-6; TRBD1 is a possible D gene (6 bases). V was pared by 5 bases and J by 2 bases, with 10 bases between. Per germline, CDR1 MNHNY and CDR2 SVGAGI (reference sequence). CDR3 size: 15 residues. The CDR3 region is CASSIQGTGANVLTF. As DNA, the CDR3 is TGTGCCAGCAGTATACAGGGAACTGGGGCCAACGTCCTGACTTTC.

This chain connects TRBV29-1 to TRBJ2-5, with D unresolved. The germline gives CDR1 SQVTM, CDR2 ANQGSEA. The CDR3 consists of 13 residues. With 1 base removed from V and 4 bases from J, the gap between germline ends came to 10 bases. The CDR3 coding sequence is TGCAGCGTTGAAGGGCAGGAACGAGAGACCCAGTACTTC. Its protein is CSVEGQERETQYF.

This chain connects TRBV7-2 to TRBJ2-7, with TRBD1 matching 8 bases. Germline CDR1 and CDR2: SGHTA and FQGNSA. J gave up 5 bases and V 4 bases, and 7 bases lay outside the gene matches. This CDR3 contains 14 residues. The CDR3 here is CASSSWTGNNEQYF. The DNA of the CDR3 is TGTGCCAGCAGCTCTTGGACAGGGAACAACGAGCAGTACTTC. Full variable domain (rest looked up from reference TRBV7-2 and TRBJ2-7): GAGVSQSPSNKVTEKGKDVELRCDPISGHTALYWYRQSLGQGLEFLIYFQGNSAPDKSGLPSDRFSAERTGGSVSTLTIQRTQQEDSAVYLCASSSWTGNNEQYFGPGTRLTVT.